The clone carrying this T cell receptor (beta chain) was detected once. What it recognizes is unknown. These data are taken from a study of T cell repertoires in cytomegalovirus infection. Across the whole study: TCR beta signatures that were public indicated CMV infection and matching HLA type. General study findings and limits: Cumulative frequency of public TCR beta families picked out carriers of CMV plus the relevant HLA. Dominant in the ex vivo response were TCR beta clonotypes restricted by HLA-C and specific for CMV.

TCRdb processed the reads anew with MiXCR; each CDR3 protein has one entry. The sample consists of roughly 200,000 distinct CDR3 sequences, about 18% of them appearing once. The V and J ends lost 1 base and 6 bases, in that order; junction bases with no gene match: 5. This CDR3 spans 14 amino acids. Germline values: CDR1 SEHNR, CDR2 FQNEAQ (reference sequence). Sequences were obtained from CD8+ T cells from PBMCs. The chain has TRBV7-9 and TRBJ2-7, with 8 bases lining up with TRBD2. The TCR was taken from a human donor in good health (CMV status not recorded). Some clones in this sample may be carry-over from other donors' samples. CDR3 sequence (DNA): TGTGCCAGCAGCTTAGGGGGCGGGGGGCTCGAGCAGTACTTC. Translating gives CASSLGGGGLEQYF.